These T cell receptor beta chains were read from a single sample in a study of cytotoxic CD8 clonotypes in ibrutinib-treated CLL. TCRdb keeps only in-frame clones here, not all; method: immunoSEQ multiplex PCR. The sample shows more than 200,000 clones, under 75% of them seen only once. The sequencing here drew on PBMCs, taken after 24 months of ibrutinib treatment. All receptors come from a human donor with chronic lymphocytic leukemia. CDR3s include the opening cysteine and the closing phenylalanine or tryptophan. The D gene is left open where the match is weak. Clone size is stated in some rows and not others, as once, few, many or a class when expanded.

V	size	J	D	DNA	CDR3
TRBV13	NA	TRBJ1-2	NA	TGTGCCAGCAGCTTAGAAGCTAACTATGGCTACACCTTC	CASSLEANYGYTF
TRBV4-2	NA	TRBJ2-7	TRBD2	TGTGCCAGCAGCCGCTACCTCGCGTCTAGCGGGAGACCGGGCGGGTCCTACGAGCAGTACTTC	CASSRYLASSGRPGGSYEQYF
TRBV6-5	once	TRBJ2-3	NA	TGTGCCACTAATATGGGGAGTCCCGATACGCAGTATTTT	CATNMGSPDTQYF
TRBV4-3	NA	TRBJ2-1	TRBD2	TGCGCCAGCAGCCAAGGCCCCATAGCGGGAGGACACAATGAGCAGTTCTTC	CASSQGPIAGGHNEQFF
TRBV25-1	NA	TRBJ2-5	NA	TGTGCCAGCAGTAAGGGGGGGTTAGGAGAGACCCAGTACTTC	CASSKGGLGETQYF
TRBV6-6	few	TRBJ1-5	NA	TGTGCCAGCGGACGGTTTAGCAATCAGCCCCAGCATTTT	CASGRFSNQPQHF
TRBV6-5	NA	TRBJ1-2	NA	TGTGCCAGCAGTGCTGATAACTATGGCTACACCTTC	CASSADNYGYTF
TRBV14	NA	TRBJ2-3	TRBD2	TGTGCCAGCAGCCGTCTCCATCCTAAACTAGCGGGAGGCACAGATACGCAGTATTTT	CASSRLHPKLAGGTDTQYF
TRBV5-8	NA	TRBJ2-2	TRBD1	TGTGCCAGCAGCTTAAGCCCGGGACAGGATCTCACGGCCGGGGAGCTGTTTTTT	CASSLSPGQDLTAGELFF
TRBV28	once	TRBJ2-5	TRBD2	TGTGCCAGCGGGCCGGGGGGGAAGGGAGAGACCCAGTACTTC	CASGPGGKGETQYF
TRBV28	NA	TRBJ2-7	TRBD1	TGTGCCAGCAGTTTTGTTGGGACAGGACACTCCTACGAGCAGTACTTC	CASSFVGTGHSYEQYF
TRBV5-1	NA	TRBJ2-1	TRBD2	TGCGCCAGCAGCTTGGATAGCGGGGGCCTGGACAATGAGCAGTTCTTC	CASSLDSGGLDNEQFF
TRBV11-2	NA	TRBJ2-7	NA	TGTGCCAGCAGCTACCCCGAGCAGGGCTCCTACGAGCAGTACTTC	CASSYPEQGSYEQYF
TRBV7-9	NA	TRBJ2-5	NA	TGTGCCAGCAGCTCCCCGGGGTCTGAGACCCAGTACTTC	CASSSPGSETQYF
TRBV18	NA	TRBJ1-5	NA	TGTGCCAGCTCACCGAGGGACGGCAATCAGCCCCAGCATTTT	CASSPRDGNQPQHF
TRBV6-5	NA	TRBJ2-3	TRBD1	TGTGCCAGCAGTTTGAACACAGGGGGCGATACGCAGTATTTT	CASSLNTGGDTQYF
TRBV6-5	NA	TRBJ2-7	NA	TGTGCCAGCAGTTATGGTGTATCCTACGAGCAGTACTTC	CASSYGVSYEQYF
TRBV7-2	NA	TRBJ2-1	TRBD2	TGTGCCAGCAGCTTAGATACTAGCGGGGGAAGGGATGAGCAGTTCTTC	CASSLDTSGGRDEQFF
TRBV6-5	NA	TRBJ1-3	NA	TGTGCCAGCAGGGCAATAAGCTCTGGAAACACCATATATTTT	CASRAISSGNTIYF
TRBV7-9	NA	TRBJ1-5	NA	TGTGCCAGCAGCTCCGGGCGAAGTTTAGGGCAGCCCCAGCATTTT	CASSSGRSLGQPQHF
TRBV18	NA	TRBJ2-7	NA	TGTGCCAGCTCACCACCTGCGCAGACTTACGAGCAGTACTTC	CASSPPAQTYEQYF
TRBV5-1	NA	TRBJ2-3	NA	TGCGCCAGCAGCTCCTCAACTAGCACAGATACGCAGTATTTT	CASSSSTSTDTQYF
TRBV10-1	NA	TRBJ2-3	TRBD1	TGCGCCAGCAGTCCCTCGTGGGACAGGAAAACAGATACGCAGTATTTT	CASSPSWDRKTDTQYF
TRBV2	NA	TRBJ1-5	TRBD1	TGTGCCAGCAGTGTCGGCACGGGACAGGTCTATAGCAATCAGCCCCAGCATTTT	CASSVGTGQVYSNQPQHF
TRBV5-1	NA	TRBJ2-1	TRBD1	TGCGCCAGCAGCACCGGACAGGGTCTCGAGCTTGTGCAGTTCTTC	CASSTGQGLELVQFF
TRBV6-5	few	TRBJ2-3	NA	TGTGCCAGCAGTGGGGCAGCTAGCACAGATACGCAGTATTTT	CASSGAASTDTQYF
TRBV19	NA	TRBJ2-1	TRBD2	TGTGCCAGTAGTACCACTAGCGGGGTCTACAATGAGCAGTTCTTC	CASSTTSGVYNEQFF
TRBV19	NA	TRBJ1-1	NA	TGTGCCAGTACCGGTTACACTGAAGCTTTCTTT	CASTGYTEAFF
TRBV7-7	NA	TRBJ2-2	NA	TGTGCTAGCAGCCTGGACGGGGGTACCGGGGAGCTGTTTTTT	CASSLDGGTGELFF
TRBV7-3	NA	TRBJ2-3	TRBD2	TGTGCCAGCAGCAAAACTAGCGGCACAGATACGCAGTATTTT	CASSKTSGTDTQYF
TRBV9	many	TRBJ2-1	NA	TGTGCCAGCAGCGTAGCGGCTATAGCCTGGAATGAGCAGTTCTTC	CASSVAAIAWNEQFF